The 29 T cell receptor beta chains in this list originate from one sample, sequenced in a study of CXCR3-negative and CXCR3-positive naive CD8 T cells (dated by TCRdb to about 2019). General findings and caveats noted by the study authors: TRB CDR3s from CXCR3-positive naive cells showed higher hydrophobicity (lower Kidera factor 4), lower energy, and higher strength and volume indices than CXCR3-negative naive cells.

These receptors have no known antigen. The data were produced on a NextSeq 550. The Human TCR Profiling Kit (MiLaboratory) was used to make UMI-labeled 5' RACE TRB cDNA libraries. TCRdb reprocessed the sequencing reads and holds a single record per CDR3 protein sequence, with no DNA. This sample's table carries over 100,000 distinct CDR3 sequences. Approximately 0.4% of the sample belongs to the ten largest clones. Sequenced input: naive CXCR3+ CD8+ T cells from blood. The sample's cell subset or site label, decoded: CD45RO-CCR7+CD27+CD95- naive CD8+ T cells expressing CXCR3 (TNR3+). Receptors were obtained from a human donor in good health. Some clones in this sample may be carry-over from other donors' samples.

The CDR3 loop is CASSQEGTGERKNIQYF. This rearrangement joins TRBV3-1 to TRBJ2-4; there is no DNA to check the TCRdb D call of TRBD1. CDR1 is LGHDT and CDR2 is YNNKEL in the germline V gene (reference sequence). The CDR3 is 17 residues long.

The V gene is TRBV29-1, the J gene TRBJ2-1; TCRdb's D call of TRBD2 is untestable without DNA. The CDR3 covers 13 residues. CDR1 and CDR2 (germline): SQVTM, ANQGSEA. CDR3: CSVVPGLAYEQFF.

The J gene is TRBJ2-4, the V gene TRBV3-1; TCRdb's assignment of TRBD1 cannot be checked, as there is no DNA. From germline, CDR1 is LGHDT and CDR2 YNNKEL (reference sequence). The CDR3 extends over 15 amino acids. The chain's CDR3 is CASSQDPDRVGIQYF.

The chain carries TRBV6-5 and TRBJ2-3. The CDR3 runs to 14 residues. CDR1 MNHEY and CDR2 SVGAGI come from the germline V gene. The chain's CDR3 is CASSYAGATDTQYF.

This chain links TRBV4-1 with TRBJ2-7; TCRdb selects TRBD1, and the lack of DNA leaves this call unchecked. Germline CDR1 and CDR2: MGHRA and YSYEKL. This CDR3 is built from 16 residues. CDR3 protein: CASSQDPGQLYGEQYF.

This chain connects TRBV2 to TRBJ2-1; as DNA is missing, the TRBD1 call by TCRdb cannot be tested. Per the germline V gene, CDR1 is SNHLY and CDR2 is FYNNEI. CDR3 length equals 14 residues. CDR3 loop: CASSEGDRVHEQFF.

The rearrangement joins TRBV25-1 to TRBJ1-6; the D call from TCRdb, TRBD1, cannot be confirmed without DNA. Per the germline V gene, CDR1 is MGHDK and CDR2 is SYGVNS. The CDR3 is 18 residues long. CDR3 protein: CASSEYWSGGFRNSPLHF.

The rearrangement joins TRBV7-2 to TRBJ2-7. Germline V CDR1 and CDR2: SGHTA, FQGNSA. This CDR3 is built from 13 residues. CDR3: CASSPYGSYEQYF.

The chain recombines TRBV6-5 with TRBJ2-1. This CDR3 contains 14 residues. Germline CDR1 is MNHEY and CDR2 is SVGAGI. This chain's CDR3 is CASSTGGSYNEQFF.

The V gene is TRBV2, the J gene TRBJ2-5; without DNA, the TCRdb call of TRBD2 cannot be checked. CDR3 length: 18 amino acids. Per the germline V gene, CDR1 is SNHLY and CDR2 is FYNNEI. The CDR3 spells CASSEGRTSGGLQETQYF.

The chain combines TRBV10-3 with TRBJ2-3; TCRdb outputs TRBD1, but without DNA this stays unchecked. The CDR3 contains 19 residues. The V gene's germline CDR1 is ENHRY and CDR2 SYGVKD. CDR3 in amino acids: CAISERPGQGLSSTDTQYF.

The chain links TRBV29-1 to TRBJ2-7. CDR3 length equals 11 residues. Germline values: CDR1 SQVTM, CDR2 ANQGSEA. The CDR3 region is CSVESNYEQYF.

This chain joins TRBV28 and TRBJ2-7; TCRdb gives TRBD1 as the D gene, but with no DNA this cannot be confirmed. The CDR3 sequence is 14 residues long. Germline CDR1 is MDHEN and CDR2 is SYDVKM. The CDR3 reads CASSFQGSWYEQYF.

The CDR3 sequence is CAISDSQVAPTDTQYF. V is TRBV10-3 and J is TRBJ2-3; TCRdb's D gene call, TRBD1, goes unchecked for lack of DNA. The germline CDR1 and CDR2 sequences are ENHRY and SYGVKD. This CDR3 is 16 amino acids long.

The genes are TRBV5-1 and TRBJ2-7; as DNA is missing, the TRBD2 call by TCRdb cannot be tested. This CDR3 spans 14 amino acids. Germline lookup yields CDR1 SGHRS and CDR2 YFSETQ. CDR3 protein: CASSNQGPAGEQYF.

V and J are TRBV7-9 and TRBJ2-3; no DNA is available, so the TRBD2 call from TCRdb remains unchecked. CDR3 size: 20 residues. Looked up from germline, CDR1 is SEHNR and CDR2 is FQNEAQ (reference sequence). CDR3 amino acids: CASSNSGLVSSGSGTDTQYF.

The chain combines TRBV28 with TRBJ2-3; TCRdb calls TRBD2, which cannot be checked without DNA. The CDR3 is made up of 19 amino acids. Per the germline V gene, CDR1 is MDHEN and CDR2 is SYDVKM. CDR3 amino acids: CASSLILAGEVPSTDTQYF. Full variable domain (remainder filled in from reference TRBV28 and TRBJ2-3): DVKVTQSSRYLVKRTGEKVFLECVQDMDHENMFWYRQDPGLGLRLIYFSYDVKMKEKGDIPEGYSVSREKKERFSLILESASTNQTSMYLCASSLILAGEVPSTDTQYFGPGTRLTVL.

The chain combines TRBV7-9 with TRBJ2-7. CDR1 and CDR2 (germline): SEHNR, FQNEAQ (reference sequence). There are 17 residues in the CDR3. The CDR3 spells CASSLRGESPFDYEQYF.

The chain carries TRBV5-1 and TRBJ2-2; TCRdb outputs TRBD1, but without DNA this stays unchecked. Germline CDR1 SGHRS, CDR2 YFSETQ. The CDR3 runs 15 residues. CDR3 protein: CASSFKGAGTGELFF.

This chain uses TRBV7-9 with TRBJ2-1; the TCRdb D gene call, TRBD2, has no DNA to confirm it. Germline CDR1 is SEHNR and CDR2 is FQNEAQ (reference sequence). The CDR3 consists of 16 residues. The CDR3 spells CASSLWSAGENNEQFF.

The rearrangement uses TRBV2 and TRBJ2-1; TCRdb returns TRBD1, unconfirmable since there is no DNA. The CDR3 sequence is 15 residues long. Germline values: CDR1 SNHLY, CDR2 FYNNEI. CDR3 sequence: CASSAGTGIRNEQFF.

The CDR3 protein is CSVEVAETYEQYF. The gene calls are TRBV29-1 and TRBJ2-7; lacking DNA, the TRBD2 call made by TCRdb goes unchecked. The CDR3 has 13 amino acids. Germline loops: CDR1 SQVTM, CDR2 ANQGSEA.

The chain is built from TRBV6-1 and TRBJ2-1; TCRdb outputs TRBD2, but without DNA this stays unchecked. Germline CDR1 and CDR2: MNHNS and SASEGT. CDR3 length: 13 amino acids. The CDR3 protein is CAAGGSPYNEQFF.

The rearrangement uses TRBV28 and TRBJ2-1; there is no DNA to check the TCRdb D call of TRBD1. Looked up from germline, CDR1 is MDHEN and CDR2 is SYDVKM. This CDR3 region has 16 residues. CDR3 in amino acids: CASSFRGQGERNEQFF.

The chain links TRBV5-5 to TRBJ2-2; the TCRdb call, TRBD1, lacks DNA for checking. The CDR3 loop spans 14 amino acids. CDR1 SGHKS and CDR2 YYEKEE come from the germline V gene (reference sequence). CDR3 region: CASSSSGTTGELFF.

V gene TRBV5-1 combines with J gene TRBJ2-1. This CDR3 is 15 amino acids long. The germline gives CDR1 SGHRS, CDR2 YFSETQ. CDR3 sequence reads: CASSYGTWMNNEQFF.

The V call is TRBV15, the J call TRBJ2-5; the D call from TCRdb, TRBD2, cannot be confirmed without DNA. CDR3 length: 16 amino acids. Germline V lookup: CDR1 LNHNV, CDR2 YYDKDF (reference sequence). This CDR3 reads CATSTRLAGVWETQYF.

The V gene is TRBV29-1, the J gene TRBJ2-5; without DNA, the TCRdb call of TRBD2 cannot be checked. Germline loops: CDR1 SQVTM, CDR2 ANQGSEA. The CDR3 covers 14 residues. This chain's CDR3 is CSVVLAGGFETQYF.

V is TRBV30 and J is TRBJ1-1. The CDR3 is 12 amino acids. Germline V lookup: CDR1 GTSNPN, CDR2 SVGIG (reference sequence). The CDR3: CAWTDLNTEAFF.